The 27 T cell receptor beta chains below come from one sample, sequenced in a study of blood T cell repertoires in COVID-19. Sequencing was performed with immunoSEQ multiplex PCR; in TCRdb, only in-frame clones are kept and a portion is missing. The repertoire holds about 88,000 clones, with 90% as singletons. Specimen: peripheral blood. These receptors all stem from a man younger than 35 with COVID-19, enrolled during active disease.

V and J are TRBV7-6 and TRBJ2-1; 11 bases agree with TRBD2. Germline V gives CDR1 SGHVS, CDR2 FNYEAQ. CDR3 length: 14 residues. V lost 4 bases, J lost 8 bases, and 4 bases stayed unmatched. CDR3 residues: CASSSLAGGDEQFF. CDR3 nucleotide sequence: TGTGCCAGCAGCTCCCTAGCGGGAGGTGATGAGCAGTTCTTC.

V gene TRBV6-5 combines with J gene TRBJ1-2, with 7 bases that match TRBD1. Germline assignment: CDR1 MNHEY and CDR2 SVGAGI. With 4 bases clipped from V and 0 bases from J, the junction kept 8 bases outside the gene matches. The CDR3 contains 16 residues. The CDR3 protein is CASSLDRSRSNYGYTF. CDR3 bases: TGTGCCAGCAGTTTGGACAGGTCCCGCTCTAACTATGGCTACACCTTC.

This rearrangement joins TRBV28 to TRBJ2-5, with D unclear. CDR3 size: 13 residues. The germline V gene encodes CDR1 MDHEN and CDR2 SYDVKM. The V gene lost 6 bases and the J gene lost 4 bases, with 12 bases spanning the gap. The CDR3 reads CASSPFRRETQYF. The CDR3 DNA reads TGTGCCAGCAGCCCTTTTAGGAGAGAGACCCAGTACTTC.

The chain employs TRBV13 and TRBJ2-1; tentatively, D is TRBD2 (6 bases). In germline, CDR1 is PRHDT, CDR2 FYEKMQ (reference sequence). The CDR3 totals 15 residues. V lost 5 bases and J lost 4, with 15 bases in between. CDR3 sequence (DNA): TGTGCCAGCAGCCTGGAGGGCGGAATATACAATGAGCAGTTCTTC. As protein: CASSLEGGIYNEQFF.

The J gene is TRBJ1-2, the V gene TRBV28; D gene uncertain. There are 14 residues in the CDR3. CDR1 and CDR2 from the germline V gene are MDHEN and SYDVKM. Trimming shortened V by 8 bases and J by 4 bases, and 17 bases separated the two germline ends. The CDR3 nucleotides read TGTGCCAGCCTGGATTCGGGTGCGGTCTATGGCTACACCTTC. Translation gives CASLDSGAVYGYTF.

The CDR3 nucleotides are TGTGCCAGCTCACGCGGACTCACCGGGGAGCTGTTTTTT. Translating it yields CASSRGLTGELFF. The rearrangement joins TRBV18 to TRBJ2-2, with D possibly being TRBD2 (5 bases). V dropped 4 bases and J dropped 4 bases, with 7 bases sitting between them. The CDR3 extends over 13 amino acids. Per germline, CDR1 KGHSH and CDR2 LQKENI.

This clone was seen more than once but under ten times. The genes are TRBV11-2 and TRBJ1-6; tentative D call: TRBD1 (6 bases). CDR1 is SGHAT and CDR2 is FQNNGV in the germline V gene. The CDR3 runs to 15 residues. Trimming took 5 bases from V and 5 from J, leaving 13 bases between them. CDR3 nucleotide sequence: TGTGCCAGCAGCCCCCGGGGGGCCAATAATTCACCCCTCCACTTT. This translates into CASSPRGANNSPLHF. The full variable domain, completed using reference TRBV11-2 and TRBJ1-6, is EAGVAQSPRYKIIEKRQSVAFWCNPISGHATLYWYQQILGQGPKLLIQFQNNGVVDDSQLPKDRFSAERLKGVDSTLKIQPAKLEDSAVYLCASSPRGANNSPLHFGNGTRLTVT.

This rearrangement joins TRBV19 to TRBJ1-5, with D unclear. This CDR3 is built from 16 residues. The germline V gene encodes CDR1 LNHDA and CDR2 SQIVND (reference sequence). V was clipped by 6 bases and J by 6 bases, with 21 bases between them. CDR3 DNA sequence: TGTGCCAGTAGCCCTCCCCTCGGGGTAAGAAGTCAGCCCCAGCATTTT. Translated: CASSPPLGVRSQPQHF.

The chain has TRBV7-3 and TRBJ2-1, with 7 bases fitting TRBD2. V lost 5 bases and J lost 4; bases outside the gene matches: 14. This CDR3 region has 17 residues. From germline, CDR1 is SGHTA and CDR2 FQGTGA. The CDR3 bases are TGTGCCAGCAGCCTATACGGATACAGCGGGGCGTACAATGAGCAGTTCTTC. Its translation: CASSLYGYSGAYNEQFF.

The genes are TRBV9 and TRBJ1-2; D is unclear. Germline values: CDR1 SGDLS, CDR2 YYNGEE. This CDR3 region has 11 residues. The germline V and J ends were trimmed by 3 bases and 5 bases, with 5 bases remaining between them. The CDR3 loop reads CASSDGYGYTF. As DNA, the CDR3 is TGTGCCAGCAGCGACGGGTATGGCTACACCTTC.

The sample holds one count of this clone. The chain has TRBV7-2 and TRBJ2-1; TRBD2 matches at 8 bases. The V gene's germline CDR1 is SGHTA and CDR2 FQGNSA. CDR3 length: 17 amino acids. V was pared by 0 bases and J by 7 bases, with 11 bases of the junction left unmatched. CDR3: CASSLALAAGARNEQFF. CDR3 DNA sequence: TGTGCCAGCAGCTTAGCGCTTGCAGCGGGAGCTCGGAATGAGCAGTTCTTC.

This clone has only one observation. The chain is built from TRBV5-1 and TRBJ2-5; 8 bases match TRBD2. The CDR3 consists of 15 residues. Germline V lookup: CDR1 SGHRS, CDR2 YFSETQ. V was pared by 4 bases and J by 5 bases, with 10 bases of the junction left unmatched. The CDR3 nucleotides read TGCGCCAGCAGCCGAGGAGCGGGAGAGGGGGAGACCCAGTACTTC. Protein sequence: CASSRGAGEGETQYF.

The chain employs TRBV29-1 and TRBJ2-1, with 7 bases matching TRBD2. CDR1 SQVTM and CDR2 ANQGSEA come from the germline V gene. The J segment lost 0 bases and the V segment lost 7 bases, leaving 12 bases of the junction unmatched. The CDR3 is made up of 16 amino acids. The CDR3 region has the DNA TGCAGCGGAGCGGGGACTTACTTCAGCTCCTACAATGAGCAGTTCTTC. As protein: CSGAGTYFSSYNEQFF.

CDR3 sequence reads: CASSQGQGGDYGYTF. In DNA form, the CDR3 reads TGCGCCAGCAGCCAAGGGCAGGGAGGTGACTATGGCTACACCTTC. The V and J genes are TRBV4-1 and TRBJ1-2; D is possibly TRBD1 (5 bases). With 1 base removed from V and 3 bases from J, the gap between germline ends came to 12 bases. The CDR3 is made up of 15 amino acids. CDR1 is MGHRA, CDR2 YSYEKL, per germline.

The rearrangement uses TRBV7-6 and TRBJ2-7; tentative D call: TRBD1 (5 bases). The germline V gene encodes CDR1 SGHVS and CDR2 FNYEAQ. Trimming pared 1 base from V and 5 bases from J, leaving 18 bases between. This CDR3 contains 16 residues. The CDR3 spells CASSLGFRTPNHEQYF. The DNA for the CDR3 is TGTGCCAGCAGCTTAGGGTTTAGGACACCTAACCACGAGCAGTACTTC.

The chain links TRBV7-3 to TRBJ2-1; TRBD2 matches at 12 bases. With 4 bases clipped from V and 8 bases from J, the junction kept 6 bases outside the gene matches. From germline, CDR1 is SGHTA and CDR2 FQGTGA. The CDR3 has 15 residues. CDR3 in amino acids: CASSSLAGGPYEQFF. The CDR3 bases are TGTGCCAGCAGCTCCCTAGCGGGAGGGCCCTATGAGCAGTTCTTC. Filled out from reference TRBV7-3 and TRBJ2-1, the complete variable domain reads GAGVSQTPSNKVTEKGKYVELRCDPISGHTALYWYRQSLGQGPEFLIYFQGTGAADDSGLPNDRFFAVRPEGSVSTLKIQRTERGDSAVYLCASSSLAGGPYEQFFGPGTRLTVL.

The chain couples TRBV13 to TRBJ1-3; D is unclear. CDR1 PRHDT and CDR2 FYEKMQ come from the germline V gene (reference sequence). The CDR3 has 18 residues. V dropped 2 bases and J dropped 0 bases, with 17 bases sitting between them. The CDR3 DNA follows: TGTGCCAGCAGCTTACAGGCTCGGTCTACTCTCTCTGGAAACACCATATATTTT. Translation gives CASSLQARSTLSGNTIYF.

The rearrangement links TRBV6-6 to TRBJ2-7, with a tentative D call TRBD2 (5 bases). The CDR3 totals 16 residues. Germline CDR1 MNHNY, CDR2 SVGAGI (reference sequence). V shed 0 bases and J shed 3 bases, with 15 bases lying between them. The CDR3 loop is CASSYSSYGSDYEQYF. DNA of the CDR3: TGTGCCAGCAGTTACTCGAGCTACGGTAGCGACTACGAGCAGTACTTC.

This clone appeared once. The chain has TRBV5-6 and TRBJ2-7; D may be TRBD2 (6 bases). The CDR3 is 14 residues long. CDR1 is SGHDT and CDR2 is YYEEEE in the germline V gene. The V end was cut by 4 bases, the J end by 4 bases, with 15 bases between. CDR3 DNA: TGTGCCAGCAGCCTCATAGCGGAAACTTACGAGCAGTACTTC. Protein: CASSLIAETYEQYF.

In DNA form, the CDR3 reads TGCGCCAGCAGCCAAGGAAGCGGCTACGAGCAGTACTTC. Protein sequence: CASSQGSGYEQYF. The V gene is TRBV4-1, the J gene TRBJ2-7; possibly TRBD2 for D (5 bases). Germline CDR1 MGHRA, CDR2 YSYEKL. CDR3 length equals 13 residues. V was trimmed by 1 base and J by 3 bases, leaving 7 bases between them.

This sequence joins TRBV28 and TRBJ1-2; possibly TRBD1 for D (5 bases). V dropped 4 bases and J dropped 6 bases, with 21 bases sitting between them. CDR1 MDHEN and CDR2 SYDVKM come from the germline V gene. The CDR3 contains 16 residues. DNA of the CDR3: TGTGCCAGCAGTTGGCCACGAACAGGCTTGTCCGATGGCTACACCTTC. This sequence encodes CASSWPRTGLSDGYTF.

The chain combines TRBV6-6 with TRBJ1-6; the D gene is possibly TRBD1 (5 bases). Trimming shortened V by 2 bases and J by 8 bases, and 13 bases separated the two germline ends. The CDR3 is made up of 15 amino acids. Germline assignment: CDR1 MNHNY and CDR2 SVGAGI (reference sequence). The CDR3 region is CASSYDGATDSPLHF. The CDR3 nucleotides read TGTGCCAGCAGTTACGATGGGGCTACTGATTCACCCCTCCACTTT.

This chain links TRBV19 with TRBJ1-3, with D hard to call. Trimming left V 1 base short and J 0 bases short, with 7 bases between. This CDR3 has 15 residues. Per germline, CDR1 LNHDA and CDR2 SQIVND (reference sequence). Here the CDR3 DNA reads TGTGCCAGTAGTATAGTCACAGCCTCTGGAAACACCATATATTTT. Amino acid sequence: CASSIVTASGNTIYF. Looking up the rest from reference TRBV19 and TRBJ1-3 gives the full variable domain: DGGITQSPKYLFRKEGQNVTLSCEQNLNHDAMYWYRQDPGQGLRLIYYSQIVNDFQKGDIAEGYSVSREKKESFPLTVTSAQKNPTAFYLCASSIVTASGNTIYFGEGSWLTVV.

The CDR3 here is CASSGTGLRVAGKLGEQYF. CDR3 coding DNA: TGTGCCAGCAGCGGGACAGGCCTCCGGGTAGCAGGAAAGTTGGGAGAGCAGTACTTC. The chain couples TRBV5-5 to TRBJ2-7; 8 nucleotides match TRBD1. Trimming removed 4 bases from V and 7 bases from J; junction bases left unmatched: 25. Germline assignment: CDR1 SGHKS and CDR2 YYEKEE (reference sequence). This CDR3 has 19 residues.

The CDR3 nucleotides are TGTGCCAGCAGCTCCGCCGACAGGGGTAATTCCTACGAGCAGTACTTC. Its translation: CASSSADRGNSYEQYF. The rearrangement uses TRBV13 and TRBJ2-7; 8 nucleotides match TRBD1. Germline values: CDR1 PRHDT, CDR2 FYEKMQ (reference sequence). V gave up 4 bases and J gave up 1 base; unmatched junction bases: 9. This CDR3 spans 16 amino acids.

The gene calls are TRBV19 and TRBJ2-1; TRBD2 matches at 8 bases. The length of the CDR3 is 15 residues. Germline V gives CDR1 LNHDA, CDR2 SQIVND (reference sequence). J was trimmed by 6 bases and V by 1 base; bases with no gene match: 5. In DNA form, the CDR3 reads TGTGCCAGTAGTATAGTGACTAGCGCAGGCAATGAGCAGTTCTTC. Its protein product is CASSIVTSAGNEQFF.

The chain combines TRBV28 with TRBJ1-2; unclear D gene. Per germline, CDR1 MDHEN and CDR2 SYDVKM. The V gene lost 3 bases and the J gene lost 0 bases, with 14 bases spanning the gap. This CDR3 spans 16 amino acids. CDR3 DNA sequence: TGTGCCAGCAGTTTGGCCCTCCAGGTAGCTAACTATGGCTACACCTTC. Translation: CASSLALQVANYGYTF.